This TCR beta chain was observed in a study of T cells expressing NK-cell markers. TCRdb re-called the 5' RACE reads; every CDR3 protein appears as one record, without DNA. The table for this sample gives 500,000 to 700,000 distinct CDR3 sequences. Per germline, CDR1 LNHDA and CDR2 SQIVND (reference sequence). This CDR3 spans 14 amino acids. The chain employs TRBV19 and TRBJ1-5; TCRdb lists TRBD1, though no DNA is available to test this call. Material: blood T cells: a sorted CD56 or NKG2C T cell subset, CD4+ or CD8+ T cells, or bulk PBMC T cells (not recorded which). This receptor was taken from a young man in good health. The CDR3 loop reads CASSIGAGVQPQHF.